These 22 T cell receptor beta chains were sequenced from one sample in a study of identical twins. TCRdb fed the 5' RACE reads into MiXCR, producing one record per CDR3 protein. In the table there are around 290,000 distinct CDR3 sequences, roughly 9.7% of which are singletons. These data are also associated with another study on yellow fever vaccine responses in identical twins.

Source material: CD8+ T cells sorted from blood. The receptor source for this set is a woman between 18 and 30 years old in good health.

This clonotype showed up many times. The rearrangement joins TRBV29-1 to TRBJ2-7; a weak D match, TRBD1 (6 bases). The CDR3 consists of 12 residues. Germline values: CDR1 SQVTM, CDR2 ANQGSEA. V was pared by 6 bases and J by 9 bases, with 18 bases between. The CDR3 spells CSVTTDSAAQYF. CDR3 in DNA: TGCAGCGTGACAACGGACAGTGCGGCGCAGTACTTC.

This clonotype was seen repeatedly, ten times or more. The J gene is TRBJ2-7, the V gene TRBV7-9, with D maybe TRBD2 (6 bases). The CDR3 is made up of 17 amino acids. V was clipped by 1 base and J by 6 bases, with 22 bases between them. CDR1 and CDR2 from the germline V gene are SEHNR and FQNEAQ (reference sequence). The CDR3 DNA sequence: TGTGCCAGCAGCTTAGAATTTGAGCGGGCTGACCCGACCGAGCAGTACTTC. Encoded protein: CASSLEFERADPTEQYF.

Ten or more counts support this clonotype. The rearrangement joins TRBV20-1 to TRBJ2-7, with D perhaps matching TRBD1 or TRBD2 (5 bases each). The CDR3 spans 13 residues. Germline values: CDR1 DFQATT, CDR2 SNEGSKA (reference sequence). V dropped 7 bases and J dropped 6 bases, with 19 bases sitting between them. CDR3 DNA sequence: TGCAGTGTGGGGCAGGGAGTGAATCCCGAGCAGTACTTC. Translation gives CSVGQGVNPEQYF.

This clonotype was observed a handful of times. This chain's CDR3 is CASSVRGRTGVDEQFF. In DNA, the CDR3 is TGTGCCAGCAGCGTACGAGGGAGGACAGGGGTTGATGAGCAGTTCTTC. V usage is TRBV9 and J usage is TRBJ2-1, with 9 bases fitting TRBD1. V lost 1 base, J lost 8 bases, and 10 bases stayed unmatched. This CDR3 has 16 amino acids. CDR1 is SGDLS, CDR2 YYNGEE, per germline.

The chain has TRBV21-1 and TRBJ1-6; no check of the table's D call, TRBD1, against the DNA was made. TRBV21-1 is labeled a pseudogene. CDR3 length: 14 amino acids. DNA of the CDR3: TGTGCCAGCAGCAAAGGGACAGATAATTCACCCCTCCACTTT. This encodes CASSKGTDNSPLHF.

The chain uses TRBV28 and TRBJ1-4; D gene ambiguous. The CDR3 is made up of 17 amino acids. Trimming pared 2 bases from V and 8 bases from J, leaving 21 bases between. Germline CDR1 MDHEN, CDR2 SYDVKM. CDR3 sequence (DNA): TGTGCCAGCAGTTTAACCCTAGGAAGGGCGGGTCAGGAAAAACTGTTTTTT. Its protein product is CASSLTLGRAGQEKLFF.

This clonotype was detected many times. The chain uses TRBV10-3 and TRBJ1-4; TRBD1 aligns across 8 bases. The germline V gene encodes CDR1 ENHRY and CDR2 SYGVKD. J was trimmed by 3 bases and V by 3 bases; bases with no gene match: 6. CDR3 length equals 16 residues. The CDR3 loop is CAISDDQTGANEKLFF. As DNA, the CDR3 is TGTGCCATCAGTGATGATCAGACAGGGGCTAATGAAAAACTGTTTTTT.

This clonotype showed up just a few times. The chain joins TRBV7-9 to TRBJ2-5; D uncertain. Trimming took 3 bases from V and 1 from J, leaving 9 bases between them. The CDR3 consists of 14 residues. Germline assignment: CDR1 SEHNR and CDR2 FQNEAQ (reference sequence). The CDR3 loop reads CASSFLAAQETQYF. The DNA of the CDR3 is TGTGCCAGCAGCTTCCTGGCGGCCCAAGAGACCCAGTACTTC.

The chain combines TRBV29-1 with TRBJ2-1, with TRBD2 as a possible D gene (5 bases). The V and J ends lost 5 bases and 0 bases respectively, with 14 bases between them. The germline CDR1 and CDR2 sequences are SQVTM and ANQGSEA. CDR3 size: 15 residues. The CDR3 loop is CSVYPADLSYNEQFF. DNA for the CDR3: TGCAGCGTTTATCCAGCGGACCTCTCCTACAATGAGCAGTTCTTC.

This clonotype was seen repeatedly, ten times or more. The genes are TRBV12-3 or TRBV12-4 and TRBJ2-3; TRBD2 matches at 12 bases. The trim removed 6 bases at V and 4 bases at J, leaving 8 bases unmatched. The CDR3 is 16 residues long. CDR3 nucleotide sequence: TGTGCCAGCAGCCCACTAGCGGGGGGCCCCGCAGATACGCAGTATTTT. Translating gives CASSPLAGGPADTQYF.

This clonotype was seen a handful of times. The chain links TRBV20-1 to TRBJ2-1; TRBD2 matches 11 bases. The CDR3 extends over 14 amino acids. The germline gives CDR1 DFQATT, CDR2 SNEGSKA (reference sequence). V dropped 1 base and J dropped 6; count of bases not matched to a gene: 2. CDR3 loop: CSARGGLAVNEQFF. The DNA for the CDR3 is TGCAGTGCTAGAGGGGGACTAGCGGTCAATGAGCAGTTCTTC.

This clonotype has just a few counts. The V call is TRBV25-1, the J call TRBJ2-4; 16 bases match TRBD2. The CDR3 length is 19 residues. In germline, CDR1 is MGHDK, CDR2 SYGVNS. Trimming cost V 9 bases and J 6 bases; bases outside gene matches: 17. CDR3 sequence reads: CARKTGTSGRAVAGNIQYF. The CDR3 coding sequence is TGTGCCAGGAAAACCGGGACTAGCGGGAGGGCCGTTGCGGGAAACATTCAGTACTTC.

On this clonotype itself: Given a much more abundant clone one base away, this may be a read error. The chain carries TRBV5-1 and TRBJ2-1, with D tentatively TRBD1 or TRBD2 (5 bases each). V was clipped by 0 bases and J by 8 bases, with 21 bases between them. Germline CDR1 reads SGHRS; CDR2 reads YFSETQ. The CDR3 spans 17 residues. CDR3 coding DNA: TGCGCCAGCAGCTTGGCCATTGTCTTGACAGAGGGAGATGAGCAGTTCTTC. Amino acid sequence: CASSLAIVLTEGDEQFF.

The chain recombines TRBV29-1 with TRBJ1-1; tentative D call: TRBD1 (5 bases). The germline V gene encodes CDR1 SQVTM and CDR2 ANQGSEA. This CDR3 is 11 amino acids long. Trimming left V 1 base short and J 11 bases short, with 11 bases between. The CDR3 nucleotides are TGCAGCGTTGAAGGACCCAGGGAGGCTTTCTTT. Residues: CSVEGPREAFF.

This clonotype was recorded a few times. This sequence joins TRBV29-1 and TRBJ2-3, with 13 bases aligning to TRBD2. V shed 3 bases, J shed 10 bases, and the junction held 1 base outside the gene matches. Germline V gene lookup returns CDR1 SQVTM and CDR2 ANQGSEA. The CDR3 covers 12 residues. The CDR3 is CSVEGTSGAQYF. The CDR3 region has the DNA TGCAGCGTTGAGGGGACTAGCGGGGCGCAGTATTTT.

V is TRBV20-1 and J is TRBJ1-1; tentative D call: TRBD1 (6 bases). V lost 0 bases to trimming and J lost 2 bases, with 25 bases between them. Germline V lookup: CDR1 DFQATT, CDR2 SNEGSKA (reference sequence). This CDR3 spans 19 amino acids. The CDR3 sequence: CSARELAGRDTEPNTEAFF. CDR3 coding DNA: TGCAGTGCTAGAGAACTTGCCGGCCGGGACACGGAACCTAACACTGAAGCTTTCTTT.

The rearrangement joins TRBV7-9 to TRBJ2-1, with 10 bases identical to TRBD2. The CDR3 runs 15 residues. Germline values: CDR1 SEHNR, CDR2 FQNEAQ (reference sequence). With V trimmed by 2 bases and J by 4 bases, 2 bases remained unmatched. The CDR3 DNA sequence: TGTGCCAGCAGCTTACCAGCGGGAGGGTACAATGAGCAGTTCTTC. Residues: CASSLPAGGYNEQFF.

The chain joins TRBV29-1 to TRBJ2-5, with 15 bases lining up with TRBD2. V trimming: 6 bases; J trimming: 4 bases; junction bases outside the gene matches: 21. This CDR3 has 20 residues. In germline, CDR1 is SQVTM, CDR2 ANQGSEA. The CDR3 DNA reads as TGCAGCGTATCCGGGACAGGCGATATACCGGGACTAGCGGGAGGAGAGACCCAGTACTTC. Translated: CSVSGTGDIPGLAGGETQYF.

This chain connects TRBV6-2 or TRBV6-3 to TRBJ2-1; D is unresolved. Looked up from germline, CDR1 is MNHEY and CDR2 is SVGEGT. The CDR3 extends over 14 amino acids. Trimming removed 6 bases from V and 2 bases from J, with 11 bases in between. CDR3 protein: CASSPRGAYNEQFF. The CDR3 nucleotides are TGTGCCAGCAGCCCCCGTGGGGCCTACAATGAGCAGTTCTTC.

The rearrangement links TRBV7-9 to TRBJ2-1; weak D call: TRBD1 (6 bases). Germline V gives CDR1 SEHNR, CDR2 FQNEAQ (reference sequence). There are 16 residues in the CDR3. V lost 5 bases and J 5 bases, leaving 19 bases between the germline ends. This CDR3 is CASSRIQDSLDNEQFF. In nucleotides, the CDR3 is TGTGCCAGCAGCCGTATCCAGGACAGTCTCGACAATGAGCAGTTCTTC.

The chain carries TRBV5-4 and TRBJ2-1; D not resolved. Germline V CDR1 and CDR2: SGHNT, YYREEE (reference sequence). The CDR3 runs to 19 residues. Trimming removed 1 base from V and 4 bases from J, with 24 bases in between. CDR3 in DNA: TGTGCCAGCAGCTTGCTGATTTTTTTGTGGGCCTCCTTTTACAATGAGCAGTTCTTC. Translating it yields CASSLLIFLWASFYNEQFF.

This clonotype was seen at least ten times. This chain connects TRBV10-3 to TRBJ1-1, with D possibly matching TRBD1 (6 bases). CDR1 ENHRY and CDR2 SYGVKD come from the germline V gene. V was pared by 6 bases and J by 10 bases, with 12 bases between. The CDR3 length is 11 residues. CDR3 amino acids: CAIRNRDTAFF. In nucleotides, the CDR3 is TGTGCCATCAGAAACCGGGACACAGCTTTCTTT.